This T cell receptor (beta chain) was obtained from a study of blood T cell repertoires in COVID-19. Study overall: Samples representing acute and convalescent COVID-19 were sourced from the United States, Italy and Spain. Sample material is recorded as cDNA or gDNA derived from T cells, B-cell-depleted T cells, or PBMCs.

Per the authors' pipeline: Estimation of nucleated cell counts relied on the amplification of reference gene primers. Sequenced by immunoSEQ multiplex PCR; TCRdb stores in-frame clones only, minus some. V, J and clone size are those of that table, while D and trimming were read from the DNA. The sample records around 24,000 clones, approximately 81% being singletons. V lost 5 bases, J lost 3 bases, and 8 bases stayed unmatched. CDR1 SGHAT and CDR2 FQDESV come from the germline V gene (reference sequence). The CDR3 consists of 16 residues. The chain employs TRBV11-1 and TRBJ2-1; 9 bases line up with TRBD2. The sequence derives from a man aged 45-65 years with active or convalescent COVID-19. Sequenced input: peripheral blood. CDR3: CASSPGGAGGYNEQFF. In nucleotides, the CDR3 is TGTGCCAGCAGCCCCGGGGGAGCGGGGGGCTACAATGAGCAGTTCTTC.